This T cell receptor (beta chain) came from a study of blood T cells in healthy people across ages. PCR was performed a second time for about 7 to 12 cycles using a sample-barcoded 5' primer and a J-beta primer mix. TCRdb redid the calling of the 5' RACE reads with MiXCR, one entry per CDR3 protein. The table has fewer than 900,000 distinct CDR3 sequences, approximately 35% seen once; the top ten hold roughly 13%. Points on this clonotype: The junction does not match germline at one end; this may be a read error.

CDR3 size: 16 residues. The germline gives CDR1 SGHVS, CDR2 FQNEAQ. The sequence was obtained from a man aged 18 to 35 in good health. This chain uses TRBV7-8 with TRBJ2-3; 7 positions agree with TRBD2. Sequenced input: blood. DNA of the CDR3: TGTACCAGCAGCAAGAGGGCTGGGGGGGAGACAGATACGCAGTATTTT. Its protein product is CTSSKRAGGETDTQYF.